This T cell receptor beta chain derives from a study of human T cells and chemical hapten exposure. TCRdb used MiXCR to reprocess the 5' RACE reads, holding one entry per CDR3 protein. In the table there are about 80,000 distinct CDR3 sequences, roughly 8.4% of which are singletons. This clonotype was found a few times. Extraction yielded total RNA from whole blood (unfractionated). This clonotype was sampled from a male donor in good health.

The chain's CDR3 is CASSPPSLYNEKLFF. The DNA for the CDR3 is TGTGCCAGCTCACCACCGTCCCTGTATAATGAAAAACTGTTTTTT. The chain employs TRBV18 and TRBJ1-4; D is uncertain. V gave up 0 bases and J gave up 4 bases, with 9 bases separating them. Germline V gene sequence: CDR1 KGHSH, CDR2 LQKENI. This CDR3 spans 15 amino acids. Combining the CDR3 with reference TRBV18 and TRBJ1-4 gives the whole variable domain NAGVMQNPRHLVRRRGQEARLRCSPMKGHSHVYWYRQLPEEGLKFMVYLQKENIIDESGMPKERFSAEFPKEGPSILRIQQVVRGDSAAYFCASSPPSLYNEKLFFGSGTQLSVL.